A selection of T cell receptor beta chains follows, all from one sample in a study of control samples from healthy donors and cancer patients. The protocol was immunoSEQ multiplex PCR, while the TCRdb copy is restricted to in-frame clones and leaves out a portion. The data hold about 58,000 clones, with around 94% observed a single time. The sequenced material came from blood. These receptors were obtained from a man younger than 40 in good health. Each CDR3 is given with its conserved first and last residue. The order of the fields is clone size, D gene, J gene, V gene, CDR3 protein, CDR3 DNA. D genes are given only for firm matches. Size tells how often a clone was seen (once, few, many) or the class of an expanded clone, and some rows leave it out.

clone size: NA; D gene: NA; J gene: TRBJ1-1; V gene: TRBV4-1; CDR3 protein: CASSQDHNRAYTEAFF; CDR3 DNA: TGCGCCAGCAGCCAAGATCATAACAGGGCATACACTGAAGCTTTCTTT
clone size: NA; D gene: NA; J gene: TRBJ2-5; V gene: TRBV7-3; CDR3 protein: CASSLASGATETQYF; CDR3 DNA: TGTGCCAGCAGCTTAGCTAGTGGGGCGACGGAGACCCAGTACTTC
clone size: NA; D gene: TRBD1; J gene: TRBJ2-7; V gene: TRBV27; CDR3 protein: CASSRQGPPYEQYF; CDR3 DNA: TGTGCCAGCAGCCGACAGGGACCTCCCTACGAGCAGTACTTC
clone size: NA; D gene: TRBD2; J gene: TRBJ2-3; V gene: TRBV30; CDR3 protein: CAWSVPGGSTQYF; CDR3 DNA: TGTGCCTGGAGTGTACCGGGGGGGAGTACGCAGTATTTT
clone size: NA; D gene: NA; J gene: TRBJ1-5; V gene: TRBV5-1; CDR3 protein: CASSWGRDQPQHF; CDR3 DNA: TGCGCCAGCAGCTGGGGTCGCGACCAGCCCCAGCATTTT
clone size: NA; D gene: NA; J gene: TRBJ1-6; V gene: TRBV11-2; CDR3 protein: CASSHASTLVSPLHF; CDR3 DNA: TGTGCCAGCAGCCACGCCTCTACTTTAGTTTCACCCCTCCACTTT
clone size: NA; D gene: NA; J gene: TRBJ2-2; V gene: TRBV27; CDR3 protein: CASRARQDLTGELFF; CDR3 DNA: TGTGCCAGCAGAGCTCGACAGGACCTCACCGGGGAGCTGTTTTTT
clone size: NA; D gene: NA; J gene: TRBJ2-7; V gene: TRBV4-3; CDR3 protein: CASSQDRGYSYEQYF; CDR3 DNA: TGCGCCAGCAGCCAAGATAGGGGTTACTCCTACGAGCAGTACTTC
clone size: NA; D gene: NA; J gene: TRBJ1-1; V gene: TRBV28; CDR3 protein: CASSVTAGTEAFF; CDR3 DNA: TGTGCCAGCAGTGTGACAGCCGGGACAGAAGCTTTCTTT
clone size: NA; D gene: TRBD2; J gene: TRBJ2-1; V gene: TRBV7-3; CDR3 protein: CASSLKPLWTSGRGSYNEQFF; CDR3 DNA: TGTGCCAGCAGCTTAAAGCCTCTATGGACTAGCGGGAGGGGCTCCTACAATGAGCAGTTCTTC
clone size: NA; D gene: NA; J gene: TRBJ2-2; V gene: TRBV4-3; CDR3 protein: CASSLGQYAANTGELFF; CDR3 DNA: TGCGCCAGCAGCCTCGGACAGTATGCGGCGAACACCGGGGAGCTGTTTTTT
clone size: NA; D gene: NA; J gene: TRBJ1-3; V gene: TRBV30; CDR3 protein: CAWSGLTEAGNTIYF; CDR3 DNA: TGTGCCTGGAGTGGATTGACAGAGGCTGGAAACACCATATATTTT
clone size: NA; D gene: NA; J gene: TRBJ2-3; V gene: TRBV11-2; CDR3 protein: CASSLVGTGTDTQYF; CDR3 DNA: TGTGCCAGCAGCTTAGTGGGAACCGGCACAGATACGCAGTATTTT
clone size: NA; D gene: TRBD1; J gene: TRBJ1-1; V gene: TRBV3-1/TRBV3-2; CDR3 protein: CASSPPGGFTEAFF; CDR3 DNA: TGTGCCAGCAGCCCCCCAGGGGGCTTCACTGAAGCTTTCTTT
clone size: NA; D gene: NA; J gene: TRBJ2-3; V gene: TRBV7-2; CDR3 protein: CASSLPTSSTDTQYF; CDR3 DNA: TGTGCCAGCAGCTTACCGACTAGTAGCACAGATACGCAGTATTTT
clone size: once; D gene: NA; J gene: TRBJ1-4; V gene: TRBV4-1; CDR3 protein: CASSPPYEKLFF; CDR3 DNA: TGCGCCAGCAGCCCTCCCTATGAAAAACTGTTTTTT
clone size: NA; D gene: NA; J gene: TRBJ2-3; V gene: TRBV4-3; CDR3 protein: CASSRVTRTRTDTQYF; CDR3 DNA: TGCGCCAGCAGCCGAGTCACGAGGACGAGAACAGATACGCAGTATTTT
clone size: NA; D gene: TRBD1; J gene: TRBJ1-2; V gene: TRBV5-4; CDR3 protein: CASSAGRGQNGYTF; CDR3 DNA: TGTGCCAGCAGCGCCGGGAGGGGGCAGAATGGCTACACCTTC
clone size: NA; D gene: TRBD1; J gene: TRBJ1-1; V gene: TRBV5-1; CDR3 protein: CASSFGDRINTEAFF; CDR3 DNA: TGCGCCAGCAGCTTCGGGGACAGAATCAACACTGAAGCTTTCTTT
clone size: NA; D gene: TRBD2; J gene: TRBJ2-2; V gene: TRBV2; CDR3 protein: CASRETLQRGNTGELFF; CDR3 DNA: TGTGCCAGCAGAGAAACTCTTCAGCGGGGGAACACCGGGGAGCTGTTTTTT
clone size: NA; D gene: TRBD1; J gene: TRBJ1-2; V gene: TRBV13; CDR3 protein: CASSAGTGPLYGYTF; CDR3 DNA: TGTGCCAGCAGCGCCGGGACAGGGCCCTTATATGGCTACACCTTC
clone size: NA; D gene: NA; J gene: TRBJ2-7; V gene: TRBV6-1; CDR3 protein: CASSELRVGRTYEQYF; CDR3 DNA: TGTGCCAGCAGTGAACTCAGGGTGGGTAGAACCTACGAGCAGTACTTC
clone size: NA; D gene: NA; J gene: TRBJ1-5; V gene: TRBV6-1; CDR3 protein: CASSEGGANQPQHF; CDR3 DNA: TGTGCCAGCAGTGAAGGGGGCGCAAATCAGCCCCAGCATTTT
clone size: NA; D gene: TRBD1; J gene: TRBJ1-5; V gene: TRBV5-8; CDR3 protein: CASSLQGSNQPQHF; CDR3 DNA: TGTGCCAGCAGCTTACAGGGGAGCAATCAGCCCCAGCATTTT
clone size: NA; D gene: TRBD1; J gene: TRBJ2-3; V gene: TRBV5-5; CDR3 protein: CASSFTGGITDTQYF; CDR3 DNA: TGTGCCAGCAGCTTTACAGGGGGAATCACAGATACGCAGTATTTT
clone size: NA; D gene: NA; J gene: TRBJ1-6; V gene: TRBV9; CDR3 protein: CASSVGGSPLHF; CDR3 DNA: TGTGCCAGCAGCGTAGGGGGGTCACCCCTCCACTTT
clone size: NA; D gene: NA; J gene: TRBJ1-6; V gene: TRBV27; CDR3 protein: CASSLEVAANSPLHF; CDR3 DNA: TGTGCCAGCAGTTTAGAGGTTGCAGCTAATTCACCCCTCCACTTT
clone size: NA; D gene: NA; J gene: TRBJ1-2; V gene: TRBV27; CDR3 protein: CASSVNRAQLYGYTF; CDR3 DNA: TGTGCCAGCAGCGTTAACCGGGCCCAACTTTATGGCTACACCTTC
clone size: NA; D gene: TRBD2; J gene: TRBJ2-1; V gene: TRBV27; CDR3 protein: CASSGTSGSSSYNEQFF; CDR3 DNA: TGTGCCAGCAGTGGGACTAGCGGGAGCTCGTCCTACAATGAGCAGTTCTTC
clone size: once; D gene: NA; J gene: TRBJ2-2; V gene: TRBV5-1; CDR3 protein: CASSFGPDGTGELFF; CDR3 DNA: TGCGCCAGCAGCTTTGGGCCAGACGGTACCGGGGAGCTGTTTTTT
clone size: NA; D gene: TRBD1; J gene: TRBJ1-6; V gene: TRBV4-3; CDR3 protein: CASSQVWDRGSSPLHF; CDR3 DNA: TGCGCCAGCAGCCAAGTCTGGGACAGGGGTAGTTCACCCCTCCACTTT
clone size: NA; D gene: NA; J gene: TRBJ1-3; V gene: TRBV6-6; CDR3 protein: CASSYSQGRNTIYF; CDR3 DNA: TGTGCCAGCAGTTACAGTCAGGGGAGAAACACCATATATTTT
clone size: NA; D gene: NA; J gene: TRBJ1-3; V gene: TRBV25-1; CDR3 protein: CASSEYESGFSGNTIYF; CDR3 DNA: TGTGCCAGCAGTGAATATGAATCGGGCTTCTCTGGAAACACCATATATTTT
clone size: NA; D gene: NA; J gene: TRBJ2-7; V gene: TRBV7-9; CDR3 protein: CASSLPTTGRESYEQYF; CDR3 DNA: TGTGCCAGCAGCTTACCGACGACAGGGCGGGAATCCTACGAGCAGTACTTC
clone size: NA; D gene: NA; J gene: TRBJ2-2; V gene: TRBV14; CDR3 protein: CASSQVPGAGTGELFF; CDR3 DNA: TGTGCCAGCAGCCAAGTCCCGGGGGCAGGAACCGGGGAGCTGTTTTTT
clone size: NA; D gene: NA; J gene: TRBJ1-2; V gene: TRBV7-2; CDR3 protein: CASSSDMGYGYTF; CDR3 DNA: TGTGCCAGCAGCTCGGACATGGGCTATGGCTACACCTTC
clone size: NA; D gene: TRBD1; J gene: TRBJ2-1; V gene: TRBV19; CDR3 protein: CASRRDRAAEQFF; CDR3 DNA: TGTGCCAGTAGGAGGGACAGGGCGGCTGAGCAGTTCTTC
clone size: NA; D gene: TRBD1; J gene: TRBJ1-2; V gene: TRBV19; CDR3 protein: CASSPTPGTGAGYTF; CDR3 DNA: TGTGCCAGTAGTCCCACACCCGGGACAGGGGCTGGCTACACCTTC
clone size: NA; D gene: TRBD1; J gene: TRBJ1-2; V gene: TRBV7-9; CDR3 protein: CASSRTGQNGYTF; CDR3 DNA: TGTGCCAGCAGCCGGACAGGGCAGAATGGCTACACCTTC
clone size: NA; D gene: NA; J gene: TRBJ1-2; V gene: TRBV6-1; CDR3 protein: CASSEARGGYGYTF; CDR3 DNA: TGTGCCAGCAGTGAAGCGCGAGGGGGCTATGGCTACACCTTC
clone size: NA; D gene: NA; J gene: TRBJ2-7; V gene: TRBV3-1/TRBV3-2; CDR3 protein: CASSPTGTDTYEQYF; CDR3 DNA: TGTGCCAGCAGCCCGACCGGGACTGATACTTACGAGCAGTACTTC
clone size: NA; D gene: NA; J gene: TRBJ2-2; V gene: TRBV6-5; CDR3 protein: CASSYLRGELFF; CDR3 DNA: TGTGCCAGCAGTTACTTACGCGGGGAGCTGTTTTTT
clone size: NA; D gene: NA; J gene: TRBJ1-4; V gene: TRBV30; CDR3 protein: CAWSLGGAGEKLFF; CDR3 DNA: TGTGCCTGGAGCTTGGGTGGAGCCGGTGAAAAACTGTTTTTT
clone size: NA; D gene: NA; J gene: TRBJ2-1; V gene: TRBV7-2; CDR3 protein: CASSLGLYNEQFF; CDR3 DNA: TGTGCCAGCAGCTTAGGCCTATACAATGAGCAGTTCTTC
clone size: NA; D gene: NA; J gene: TRBJ1-5; V gene: TRBV7-2; CDR3 protein: CASSLDQYQPQHF; CDR3 DNA: TGTGCCAGCAGCTTAGATCAATATCAGCCCCAGCATTTT
clone size: once; D gene: TRBD2; J gene: TRBJ2-3; V gene: TRBV5-4; CDR3 protein: CASSAGTSGPDTQYF; CDR3 DNA: TGTGCCAGCAGCGCCGGGACTAGCGGACCAGATACGCAGTATTTT
clone size: NA; D gene: TRBD1; J gene: TRBJ2-7; V gene: TRBV6-6; CDR3 protein: CASRPTGGPPYEQYF; CDR3 DNA: TGTGCCAGCAGGCCAACAGGGGGTCCGCCCTACGAGCAGTACTTC
clone size: few; D gene: NA; J gene: TRBJ1-1; V gene: TRBV9; CDR3 protein: CASSVTFGASEAFF; CDR3 DNA: TGTGCCAGCAGCGTAACCTTCGGCGCGTCGGAAGCTTTCTTT
clone size: NA; D gene: TRBD1; J gene: TRBJ2-7; V gene: TRBV10-1; CDR3 protein: CASSAAQGSYEQYF; CDR3 DNA: TGCGCCAGCAGTGCAGCACAGGGGTCCTACGAGCAGTACTTC
clone size: NA; D gene: TRBD1; J gene: TRBJ2-7; V gene: TRBV28; CDR3 protein: CASSFYIGQGAYEQYF; CDR3 DNA: TGTGCCAGCAGTTTCTACATCGGACAGGGGGCGTACGAGCAGTACTTC
clone size: NA; D gene: NA; J gene: TRBJ2-1; V gene: TRBV19; CDR3 protein: CASSIAEGTPYNEQFF; CDR3 DNA: TGTGCCAGTAGTATAGCGGAGGGGACTCCCTACAATGAGCAGTTCTTC